Given below is one TCR beta chain in context. Each CDR3 protein gets one entry after TCRdb re-called the RACE reads with MiXCR. The profile covers roughly 70,000 distinct CDR3 sequences, with 25% to 40% appearing a single time and around 8.9% taken by the ten largest. These data are taken from a study of human T cells and chemical hapten exposure. V was pared by 8 bases and J by 0 bases, with 6 bases between. The CDR3 runs to 12 residues. Specified time point: patch test 1, 2 weeks after DPC sensitization. Treatment given: therapeutic diphenylcyclopropenone sensitization with weekly scalp DPC. Source: whole blood, taken in connection with sensitization to the hapten diphenylcyclopropenone (DPC). The gene calls are TRBV12-3 or TRBV12-4 and TRBJ2-3, with D tentatively TRBD2 (5 bases). The sequence came from a man aged 35 to 55 with alopecia areata. Some clones in this sample may be carry-over from other donors' samples. The chain's CDR3 is CASEGSTDTQYF. CDR3 nucleotides: TGTGCCAGCGAGGGTAGCACAGATACGCAGTATTTT.